The TCR beta chain under discussion was sequenced for a study of metastatic and nonmetastatic thyroid tumors (dated by TCRdb to 2019 to 2021). Describing the broader study: Repertoires from peripheral blood and from tumor or nodule tissue samples of malignant and benign thyroid patients were compared. The paper as a whole reports these results and caveats: TCR beta diversity was reported as significantly higher in malignant tumors than in benign nodules, in both blood and tumor samples.

Library preparation used PCR. Sequencing was performed on an Illumina HiSeq 4000. The TCR beta-chain CDR3 region of each patient was profiled by high-throughput sequencing. In the original analysis: The researchers built a classifier to tell apart papillary thyroid cancer patients with distant metastasis, based on CDR3 differences among clinicopathological groups. The Shannon index was used to assess repertoire diversity, and the Morisita-Horn index was used to assess tumor-blood repertoire similarity. TCRdb trimmed the raw reads at Q25, called clones with MiXCR and kept productive beta chains. V and J calls and clone size were set by TCRdb, not the authors. Across this sample there are 55,000 to 75,000 clones, with roughly 18% seen only once. Roughly 13% of the sample rests with the top ten. Before undergoing thyroid surgery, none of the patients had been given any kind of treatment. Using T-cell receptor beta sequencing, the researchers looked back retrospectively at clinical samples from patients, gathered between the early 2010s and the late 2010s.

The V end loses 1 base and the J end loses 7 bases, and a stretch of 5 bases separates them. For CDR1 and CDR2, the germline V gene (reference sequence) lists SEHNR and FQNEAQ. Spanning cysteine to phenylalanine, the CDR3 consists of 11 amino acids. CDR3 DNA is the only sequence kept; it has 33 bases, read in frame from the first base. This clone has a count of ten or more. It has no known antigen specificity. No much larger clone exists at a distance of one base, and base qualities are not known. The V and J genes are TRBV7-9 and TRBJ2-7; the D segment cannot be called with confidence. The sequence came from a female donor with papillary thyroid cancer or a benign thyroid nodule (not recorded which). Some clones in this sample may be carry-over from other donors' samples. The sequenced material came from blood. The sequence in DNA is TGTGCCAGCAGCTTAGAGGAAGAGCAGTACTTC. It is translated as CASSLEEEQYF.